There are a few counts of the clone carrying this TCR beta chain. The target antigen is unknown. A second PCR, run for 7 to 11 cycles, used a sample-barcoded 5' primer plus a J-beta primer mix. Each CDR3 protein gets one entry after TCRdb re-called the 5' RACE reads with MiXCR. The repertoire consists of roughly 1,800,000 distinct CDR3 sequences, with about 50% occurring once and the leading ten covering roughly 2.1%. Peripheral blood was drawn, around 9.5 milliliters per donor. The data were obtained in a study of blood T cells in healthy people across ages. CDR1 is ENHRY and CDR2 is SYGVKD in the germline V gene. The V segment lost 6 bases and the J segment 7 bases; nucleotides outside the gene matches: 1. CDR3 length: 13 amino acids. General study points: Naive T cell percentage showed a strong correlation with TCR beta diversity.

Sequencing used blood. The rearrangement joins TRBV10-3 to TRBJ2-1, with 12 positions matching TRBD2. The receptor comes from a woman in her thirties or forties in good health. The CDR3 protein is CAIRTSGGNEQFF. The CDR3 DNA sequence: TGTGCCATCAGGACTAGCGGGGGAAATGAGCAGTTCTTC.